This entry is about one T cell receptor (beta chain). These data are taken from a study of blood T cell repertoires in COVID-19. Study details: Specimens from acute and convalescent COVID-19 originated in the United States, Italy and Spain. PBMCs, B-cell-depleted T cells, or T cells were the source of the cDNA or gDNA that made up the material.

The CDR3 spans 13 residues. Germline CDR1 reads SGHTA; CDR2 reads FQGNSA. V lost 6 bases and J 0 bases, leaving 6 bases between the germline ends. Authors' processing steps: Researchers report that nucleated cell counts were estimated from reference gene primer amplification. Some clones are missing from TCRdb's copy, which holds only in-frame ones; the method was immunoSEQ multiplex PCR. Clone size and V and J calls were adopted from that table, with D and trimming inferred from the DNA. The profile shows 95,000 to 100,000 clones, around 87% of them singletons. The specimen was peripheral blood. This TCR derives from a woman in her 30s with acute or convalescent COVID-19. The chain links TRBV7-2 to TRBJ2-1; the D is unclear. The CDR3 DNA is TGTGCCAGCAGTCTCAGCTCCTACAATGAGCAGTTCTTC. Translation gives CASSLSSYNEQFF.